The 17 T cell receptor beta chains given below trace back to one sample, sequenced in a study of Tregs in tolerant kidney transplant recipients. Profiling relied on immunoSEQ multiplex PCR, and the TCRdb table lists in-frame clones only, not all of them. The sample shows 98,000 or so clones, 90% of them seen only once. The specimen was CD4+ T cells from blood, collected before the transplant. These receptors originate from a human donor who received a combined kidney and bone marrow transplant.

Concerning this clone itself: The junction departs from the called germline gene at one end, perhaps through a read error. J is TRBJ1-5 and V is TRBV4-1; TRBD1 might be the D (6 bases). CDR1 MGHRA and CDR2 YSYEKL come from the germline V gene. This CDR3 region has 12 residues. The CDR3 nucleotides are TGTGCCAGCAGCTCGGCGGGGGGCCCCCAGCATTTT. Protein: CASSSAGGPQHF.

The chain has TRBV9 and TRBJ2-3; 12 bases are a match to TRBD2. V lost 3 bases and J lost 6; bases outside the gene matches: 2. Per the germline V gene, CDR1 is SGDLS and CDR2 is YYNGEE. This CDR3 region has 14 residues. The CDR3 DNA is TGTGCCAGCAGCGGAACTAGCGGGAGGGATACGCAGTATTTT. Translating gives CASSGTSGRDTQYF. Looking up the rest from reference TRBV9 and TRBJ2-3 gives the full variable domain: DSGVTQTPKHLITATGQRVTLRCSPRSGDLSVYWYQQSLDQGLQFLIQYYNGEERAKGNILERFSAQQFPDLHSELNLSSLELGDSALYFCASSGTSGRDTQYFGPGTRLTVL.

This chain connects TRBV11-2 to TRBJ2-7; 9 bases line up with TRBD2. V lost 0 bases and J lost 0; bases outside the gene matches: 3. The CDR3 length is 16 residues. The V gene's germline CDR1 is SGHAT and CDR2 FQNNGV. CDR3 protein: CASSLDSGRPSYEQYF. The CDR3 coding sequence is TGTGCCAGCAGCTTAGACAGCGGGAGGCCCTCCTACGAGCAGTACTTC.

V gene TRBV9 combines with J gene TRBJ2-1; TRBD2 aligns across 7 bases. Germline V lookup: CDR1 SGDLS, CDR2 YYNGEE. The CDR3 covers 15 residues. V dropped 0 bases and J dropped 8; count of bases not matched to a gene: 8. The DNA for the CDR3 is TGTGCCAGCAGCGTAGGTGGGAGGGCCGGGGATGAGCAGTTCTTC. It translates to CASSVGGRAGDEQFF.

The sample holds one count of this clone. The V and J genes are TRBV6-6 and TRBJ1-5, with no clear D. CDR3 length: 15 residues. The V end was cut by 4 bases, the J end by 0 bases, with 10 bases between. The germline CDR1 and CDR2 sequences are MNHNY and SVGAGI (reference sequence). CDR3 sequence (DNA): TGTGCCAGCAGTTTCCGCGGGAGTAGCAATCAGCCCCAGCATTTT. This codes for CASSFRGSSNQPQHF.

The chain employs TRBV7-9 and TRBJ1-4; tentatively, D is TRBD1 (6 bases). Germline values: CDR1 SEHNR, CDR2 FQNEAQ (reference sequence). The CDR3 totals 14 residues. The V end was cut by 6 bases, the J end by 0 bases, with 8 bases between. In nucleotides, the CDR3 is TGTGCCAGCAGGGGGGCAGCAACTAATGAAAAACTGTTTTTT. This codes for CASRGAATNEKLFF.

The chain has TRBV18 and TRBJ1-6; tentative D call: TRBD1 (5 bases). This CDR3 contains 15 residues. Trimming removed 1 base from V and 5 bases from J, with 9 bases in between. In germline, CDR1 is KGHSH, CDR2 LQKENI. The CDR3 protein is CASSPLGGHNSPLHF. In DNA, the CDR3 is TGTGCCAGCTCACCACTCGGGGGTCATAATTCACCCCTCCACTTT.

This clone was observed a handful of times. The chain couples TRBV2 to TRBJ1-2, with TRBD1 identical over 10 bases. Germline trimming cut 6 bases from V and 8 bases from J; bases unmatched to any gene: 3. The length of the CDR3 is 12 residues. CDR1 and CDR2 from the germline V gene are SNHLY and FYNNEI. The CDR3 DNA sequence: TGTGCCAGCAGGACAGGGGGCGAGGGCTACACCTTC. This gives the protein CASRTGGEGYTF.

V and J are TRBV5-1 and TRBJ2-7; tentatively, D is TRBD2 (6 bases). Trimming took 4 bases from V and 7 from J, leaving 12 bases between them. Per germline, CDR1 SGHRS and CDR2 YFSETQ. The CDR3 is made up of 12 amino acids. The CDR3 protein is CASSGGLREQYF. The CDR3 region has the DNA TGCGCCAGCAGCGGGGGACTTCGAGAGCAGTACTTC. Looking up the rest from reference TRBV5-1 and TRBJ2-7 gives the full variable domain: KAGVTQTPRYLIKTRGQQVTLSCSPISGHRSVSWYQQTPGQGLQFLFEYFSETQRNKGNFPGRFSGRQFSNSRSEMNVSTLELGDSALYLCASSGGLREQYFGPGTRLTVT.

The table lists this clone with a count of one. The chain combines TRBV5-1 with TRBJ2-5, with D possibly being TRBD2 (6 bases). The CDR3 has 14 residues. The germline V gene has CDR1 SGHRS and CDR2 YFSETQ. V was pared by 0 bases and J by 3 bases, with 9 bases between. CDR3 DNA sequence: TGCGCCAGCAGCTTGGGATCGGGGGAAGAGACCCAGTACTTC. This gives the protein CASSLGSGEETQYF.

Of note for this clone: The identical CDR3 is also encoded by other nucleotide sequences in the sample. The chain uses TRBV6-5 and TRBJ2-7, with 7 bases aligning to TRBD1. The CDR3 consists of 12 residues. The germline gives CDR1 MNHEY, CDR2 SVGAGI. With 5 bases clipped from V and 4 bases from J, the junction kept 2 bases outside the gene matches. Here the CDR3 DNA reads TGTGCCAGCAGTCGACAGGGTTACGAGCAGTACTTC. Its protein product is CASSRQGYEQYF.

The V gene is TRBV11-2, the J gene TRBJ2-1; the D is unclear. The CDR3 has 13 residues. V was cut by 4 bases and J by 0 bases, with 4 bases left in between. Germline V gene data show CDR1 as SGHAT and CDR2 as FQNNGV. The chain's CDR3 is CASSSSSYNEQFF. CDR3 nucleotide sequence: TGTGCCAGCAGCTCGAGCTCCTACAATGAGCAGTTCTTC.

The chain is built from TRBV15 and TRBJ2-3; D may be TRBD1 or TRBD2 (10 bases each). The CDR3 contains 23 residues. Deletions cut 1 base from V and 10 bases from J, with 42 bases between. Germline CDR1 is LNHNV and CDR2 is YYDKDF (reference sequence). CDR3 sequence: CATSRALGQGTEKRGGLGASQYF. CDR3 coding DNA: TGTGCCACCAGCAGAGCATTGGGACAGGGGACGGAGAAGCGGGGGGGCTTGGGAGCTTCGCAGTATTTT.

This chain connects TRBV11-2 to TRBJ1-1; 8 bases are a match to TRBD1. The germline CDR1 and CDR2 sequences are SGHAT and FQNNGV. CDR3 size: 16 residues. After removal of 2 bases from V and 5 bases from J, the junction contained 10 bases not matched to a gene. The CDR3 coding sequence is TGTGCCAGCAGCTTACGGAGGGCAGGGGGCAAGACTGAAGCTTTCTTT. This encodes CASSLRRAGGKTEAFF.

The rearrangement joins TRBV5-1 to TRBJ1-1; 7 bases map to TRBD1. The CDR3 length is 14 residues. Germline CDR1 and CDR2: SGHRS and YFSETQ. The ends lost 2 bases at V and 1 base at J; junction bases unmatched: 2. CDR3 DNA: TGCGCCAGCAGCTTTACAGGGGCGAACACTGAAGCTTTCTTT. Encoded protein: CASSFTGANTEAFF.

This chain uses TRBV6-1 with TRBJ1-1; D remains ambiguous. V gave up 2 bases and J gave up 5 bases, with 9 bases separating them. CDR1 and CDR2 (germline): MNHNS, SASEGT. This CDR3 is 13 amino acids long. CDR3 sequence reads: CASSETAGTEAFF. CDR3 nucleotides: TGTGCCAGCAGTGAAACGGCGGGGACTGAAGCTTTCTTT.

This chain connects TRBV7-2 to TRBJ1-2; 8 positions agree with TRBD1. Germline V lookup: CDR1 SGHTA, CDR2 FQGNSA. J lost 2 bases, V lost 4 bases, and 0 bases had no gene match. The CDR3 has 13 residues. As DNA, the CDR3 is TGTGCCAGCAGCTCAGGGGGCAACTATGGCTACACCTTC. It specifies CASSSGGNYGYTF.